This TCR beta chain was sequenced for a study of blood T cell repertoires in COVID-19. Study-level information: The United States, Italy and Spain were the sources of the acute and convalescent COVID-19 samples. Sources were T cells, B-cell-depleted T cells, or PBMCs; the material itself was cDNA or gDNA.

Original processing methods: Amplified reference gene primers provided the basis for estimating nucleated cell counts. Libraries were prepared by immunoSEQ multiplex PCR; TCRdb keeps only in-frame clonotypes and omits some of them. The V and J calls and the clone size are those of that table, but D and trimming were determined from the DNA. This table has roughly 120,000 clones, 84% appearing once. Germline CDR1 LNHDA, CDR2 SQIVND (reference sequence). The CDR3 runs to 14 residues. The V gene end was trimmed by 5 bases and the J gene end by 5 bases; junction bases not matched to a gene: 6. This clone was recorded once.

Sequenced sample: peripheral blood. The receptor's source is a woman aged 60-70 years with acute or convalescent COVID-19. The chain is built from TRBV19 and TRBJ1-1; 9 bases are a match to TRBD1. For the CDR3, the DNA is TGTGCCAGTAGTGTCGCGGGACAGGGAACTGAAGCTTTCTTT. Translating it yields CASSVAGQGTEAFF.